This TCR beta chain was identified during a study of response to subunit inactivated influenza vaccine. Points from the study as a whole: The authors proposed limited new T cell recruitment per seasonal influenza vaccination.

In TCRdb, the RT-PCR reads were re-called with MiXCR into one record per CDR3 protein. The sample yields 600,000 to 850,000 distinct CDR3 sequences, approximately 14% seen once. At least ten counts were recorded for this clonotype. Its antigen is as yet unknown. The V segment lost 2 bases and the J segment 3 bases; nucleotides outside the gene matches: 4. The CDR3 contains 15 residues. Germline values: CDR1 SGHDT, CDR2 YYEEEE. The source was PBMCs from blood, collected around two weeks before vaccination. The chain is built from TRBV5-6 and TRBJ2-3; TRBD1 agrees at 9 bases. The clonotype originates from a man aged 45 to 65 who received an inactivated influenza vaccine. CDR3 sequence reads: CASSFGDRETDTQYF. DNA of the CDR3: TGTGCCAGCAGCTTCGGGGACAGGGAAACAGATACGCAGTATTTT.